This paragraph covers one T cell receptor beta chain sequence. V trimming: 7 bases; J trimming: 4 bases; junction bases outside the gene matches: 9. This CDR3 spans 14 amino acids. The germline V gene has CDR1 MNHNS and CDR2 SASEGT. The data are from a study of T-cell memory formation after mild COVID-19. TCRdb fed the 5' RACE reads into MiXCR, producing one record per CDR3 protein. The sample has around 450,000 distinct CDR3 sequences; 20% to 25% are singletons. Sequenced material: PBMCs or a T cell subset sorted from them (not recorded which). The clonotype was recovered from an adult woman who had mild COVID-19 (a few samples of this study predate the infection). Cell type and time point are not known. The chain uses TRBV6-1 and TRBJ1-1; 7 positions match TRBD1. The CDR3 coding sequence is TGTGCCAGCACCAGGGACAGCCTCTTCACTGAAGCTTTCTTT. It codes for CASTRDSLFTEAFF.